This TCR beta chain appears in the sequencing data of a study of regulatory T cells in long-lasting Graves disease. Time point defined: newly diagnosed GD, antithyroid drugs for less than 3 months. Construction of the TCR library relied on RNA isolated from PBMCs. American Thyroid Association guidelines defined Graves' disease diagnosis. Per the germline V gene, CDR1 is SNHLY and CDR2 is FYNNEI. Trimming removed 3 bases at V and 2 bases at J, with 23 bases between. The CDR3 covers 18 residues. Findings and caveats of the study: Not thyroid tissue but only peripheral blood was studied.

This clonotype was detected many times. What it binds is unknown. Arm-PCR with iRepertoire HTBI primers amplified the CDR3 regions for these TCR beta libraries. TCRdb fed the multiplex PCR reads into MiXCR, producing one record per CDR3 protein. This repertoire shows more than 450,000 distinct CDR3 sequences, around 12% found once; its top ten account for more than 8%. The same specimen was also included in a second study, on T cells in Graves' hyperthyroidism and ophthalmopathy.

The V call is TRBV2, the J call TRBJ2-7; tentatively, D is TRBD2 (6 bases). The TCR sequence derives from a woman aged 25 to 39 with Graves disease. The source material was peripheral blood mononuclear cells (PBMCs), sampled at new diagnosis, from a patient treated with antithyroid drugs. The CDR3 nucleotides read TGTGCCAGCAGTGACCCCGGGGCTTTAGCGGACCAAACCTACGAGCAGTACTTC. As protein: CASSDPGALADQTYEQYF.